This TCR beta chain was retrieved from a study of CD4+ T cells in melanoma. With 6 bases clipped from V and 1 base from J, the junction kept 8 bases outside the gene matches. The CDR3 contains 15 residues. CDR1 MDHEN and CDR2 SYDVKM come from the germline V gene. The method was immunoSEQ multiplex PCR; TCRdb's version includes in-frame clones alone and lacks a portion of them. The sample carries about 50,000 clones, approximately 92% recorded once. Broader study findings: A reported correlation linked neoantigen-specific CD4+ T cells to CD8+, macrophage and B cell function.

For this clone: The antigen is unknown.

The chain recombines TRBV28 with TRBJ2-7, with TRBD1 identical over 8 bases. The TCR comes from a human donor with melanoma. The sample consisted of peripheral blood. DNA of the CDR3: TGTGCCAGCAGCCATGGGACAGGCGTATCCTACGAGCAGTACTTC. The encoded protein is CASSHGTGVSYEQYF.